The 16 T cell receptor beta chains below were found in one sample sequenced in a study of cytomegalovirus exposure and HLA in healthy donors. In the PCR, 60 Vbeta and 13 Jbeta primers were used. Repertoires were generated with immunoSEQ multiplex PCR, while TCRdb's copy carries only in-frame clones and drops some. The sample consists of 150,000 to 200,000 clones, 80% to 90% of them appearing once. Sequencing was performed on PBMCs. Receptors were obtained from a girl between 10 and 17 years old in good health and CMV-seropositive.

The CDR3 loop reads CASSVGGGSYGYTF. The CDR3 DNA is TGTGCCAGCAGCGTAGGAGGGGGTAGCTATGGCTACACCTTC. The chain couples TRBV9 to TRBJ1-2; a weak D match, TRBD1 (6 bases). CDR1 and CDR2 from the germline V gene are SGDLS and YYNGEE. This CDR3 spans 14 amino acids. The ends were cut back, 0 bases at V and 4 bases at J, with 10 bases in the middle.

This chain joins TRBV5-1 and TRBJ2-5; 14 bases are shared with TRBD2. The trim removed 3 bases at V and 3 bases at J, leaving 4 bases unmatched. CDR3 length equals 16 residues. In germline, CDR1 is SGHRS, CDR2 YFSETQ. CDR3 loop: CASSSGTSGGKETQYF. DNA of the CDR3: TGCGCCAGCAGCTCGGGGACTAGCGGGGGAAAAGAGACCCAGTACTTC.

As DNA, the CDR3 is TGTGCCAGCAGCCCGGAGGTCACAGCCCTAAGCTCTGGGGCCAACGTCCTGACTTTC. This gives the protein CASSPEVTALSSGANVLTF. The chain carries TRBV7-9 and TRBJ2-6; the D gene is possibly TRBD2 (5 bases). The CDR3 length is 19 residues. Germline CDR1 and CDR2: SEHNR and FQNEAQ (reference sequence). Trimming stripped 5 bases from V and 0 bases from J, with 20 bases between.

The V and J genes are TRBV6-5 and TRBJ1-2; D possibly corresponds to TRBD1 (6 bases). The CDR3 contains 15 residues. The V gene lost 5 bases and the J gene lost 3 bases, with 16 bases spanning the gap. Per the germline V gene, CDR1 is MNHEY and CDR2 is SVGAGI. The CDR3 DNA reads TGTGCCAGCAGTAGGCCGGGACAATCCGACTATGGCTACACCTTC. Its protein is CASSRPGQSDYGYTF.

In DNA, the CDR3 is TGTGCCTGGAGTGTGGGGCAGCCTGCCTACGAGCAGTACTTC. Translated: CAWSVGQPAYEQYF. The V and J genes are TRBV30 and TRBJ2-7; maybe TRBD1 (5 bases). With 0 bases removed from V and 2 bases from J, the gap between germline ends came to 11 bases. The germline V gene encodes CDR1 GTSNPN and CDR2 SVGIG (reference sequence). This CDR3 has 14 amino acids.

J is TRBJ1-2 and V is TRBV19, with D possibly TRBD1 on 6 matching bases. Germline lookup yields CDR1 LNHDA and CDR2 SQIVND (reference sequence). This CDR3 spans 14 amino acids. V gave up 6 bases and J gave up 2 bases, with 13 bases separating them. CDR3 protein: CASSPGHPNYGYTF. CDR3 coding DNA: TGTGCCAGTAGCCCGGGACATCCCAACTATGGCTACACCTTC.

The CDR3 DNA sequence: TGTGCCACCACACGGGGGAAGGCAGATACGCAGTATTTT. Translation: CATTRGKADTQYF. The chain links TRBV6-5 to TRBJ2-3; D is possibly TRBD2 (6 bases). V was pared by 10 bases and J by 4 bases, with 15 bases between. CDR3 length: 13 residues. Germline CDR1 reads MNHEY; CDR2 reads SVGAGI.

The rearrangement joins TRBV11-3 to TRBJ2-5; 7 positions match TRBD1. The CDR3 is 16 residues long. After removal of 1 base from V and 1 base from J, the junction contained 6 bases not matched to a gene. Per germline, CDR1 SGHNT and CDR2 YENEEA. The chain's CDR3 is CASSLAGTEIQETQYF. DNA for the CDR3: TGTGCCAGCAGCTTAGCCGGGACAGAAATCCAAGAGACCCAGTACTTC.

The rearrangement links TRBV7-3 to TRBJ1-2, with 7 bases lining up with TRBD1. The germline gives CDR1 SGHTA, CDR2 FQGTGA. The CDR3 is made up of 14 amino acids. J lost 6 bases, V lost 4 bases, and 8 bases had no gene match. The CDR3 DNA sequence: TGTGCCAGCAGCTCACGACAGGGTTTGGATGGCTACACCTTC. Residues: CASSSRQGLDGYTF.

The chain has TRBV9 and TRBJ1-1; 10 bases are shared with TRBD1. This CDR3 spans 16 amino acids. Germline-derived CDR1 and CDR2 are SGDLS and YYNGEE. Trimming took 0 bases from V and 1 from J; bases not matched to a gene: 3. CDR3 protein: CASSVGDRGRNTEAFF. The DNA for the CDR3 is TGTGCCAGCAGCGTAGGTGACAGGGGGCGGAACACTGAAGCTTTCTTT.

There are a few counts of this clone. The chain uses TRBV28 and TRBJ1-1; D gene uncertain. The CDR3 has 12 residues. Trimming took off 1 base at V and 5 bases at J, with 5 bases between the two ends. Germline CDR1 MDHEN, CDR2 SYDVKM. DNA for the CDR3: TGTGCCAGCAGTTTATCTAGAACTGAAGCTTTCTTT. Its translation: CASSLSRTEAFF.

The chain combines TRBV6-4 with TRBJ1-2, with D tentatively TRBD1 (5 bases). The CDR3 spans 14 residues. Germline V gene lookup returns CDR1 MRHNA and CDR2 SNTAGT. Trimming removed 6 bases from V and 8 bases from J, with 19 bases in between. The CDR3: CASSRDSRSHGYTF. The CDR3, as DNA: TGTGCCAGCAGCCGGGACTCCCGGAGTCACGGCTACACCTTC.

This clone has a single count. The chain combines TRBV10-2 with TRBJ2-2; no reliable D call. The germline V and J ends were trimmed by 4 bases and 6 bases, with 6 bases remaining between them. The CDR3 covers 12 residues. Germline V lookup: CDR1 WSHSY, CDR2 SAAADI. CDR3: CASSAVAGELFF. CDR3 DNA: TGCGCCAGCAGTGCGGTAGCCGGGGAGCTGTTTTTT.

The chain carries TRBV28 and TRBJ1-6; 7 bases map to TRBD1. Germline CDR1 reads MDHEN; CDR2 reads SYDVKM. The V gene end was trimmed by 3 bases and the J gene end by 11 bases; junction bases not matched to a gene: 16. The CDR3 contains 17 residues. DNA for the CDR3: TGTGCCAGCAGTTTCATTAGGGGGCCCAGGGGTTCAGCACCCCTCCACTTT. Amino acids: CASSFIRGPRGSAPLHF.

This clone showed up just once. The chain carries TRBV2 and TRBJ1-1; no clear D gene. The CDR3 loop spans 13 amino acids. V was shortened by 7 bases and J by 1 base, with 10 bases between the two germline ends. The germline V gene encodes CDR1 SNHLY and CDR2 FYNNEI. DNA of the CDR3: TGTGCCAGCATTCTCAGACAGAACACTGAAGCTTTCTTT. Protein sequence: CASILRQNTEAFF.

The genes are TRBV6-6 and TRBJ1-1; a weak D match, TRBD1 (6 bases). Per germline, CDR1 MNHNY and CDR2 SVGAGI (reference sequence). The CDR3 is 15 residues long. The ends were cut back, 2 bases at V and 5 bases at J, with 15 bases in the middle. CDR3 DNA sequence: TGTGCCAGCAGTTACCCCGAGGGGGGGAGGACTGAAGCTTTCTTT. Its translation is CASSYPEGGRTEAFF.